Below are 5 T cell receptor beta chains sequenced from a single sample in a study of blood T cell repertoires in COVID-19 (dated by TCRdb to the early 2020s). To prepare the library, the immunoSEQ multiplex PCR assay was applied. The immuneACCESS repertoire file appears here via TCRdb, limited to in-frame rearrangements. These files lack a portion of the clones; in checked studies, under half of the deficit traces to unresolved V genes, and the cause of the others is not known. The sample includes roughly 220,000 clones, with around 91% observed a single time. More than 13% of the sample belongs to the ten largest clones. Sequencing was performed on PBMCs or T cells enriched from blood (not recorded which). These receptors all stem from a man younger than 40 who had been exposed to COVID-19.

The chain has TRBV3-1 (or the pseudogene TRBV3-2) and TRBJ1-2; 12 nucleotides match TRBD1. Per germline, CDR1 LGHDT and CDR2 YNNKEL (reference sequence). This CDR3 has 20 amino acids. The V segment lost 7 bases and the J segment 3 bases; nucleotides outside the gene matches: 21. The DNA of the CDR3 is TGTGCCAGCAAGGGATGGGACAGGGGGCAAGTTCTTCGTGGGGACTATGGCTACACCTTC. As protein: CASKGWDRGQVLRGDYGYTF.

At least ten counts were recorded for this clone. The CDR3 is CASSLGPGQNNEKLFF. CDR3 in DNA: TGTGCCAGTAGTCTCGGACCGGGACAGAACAATGAAAAACTGTTTTTT. The chain couples TRBV19 to TRBJ1-4, with 7 bases identical to TRBD1. V lost 5 bases, J lost 5 bases, and 11 bases stayed unmatched. The germline gives CDR1 LNHDA, CDR2 SQIVND (reference sequence). The CDR3 is 16 amino acids.

CDR3 protein: CAWSQGLDNEQFF. Written as DNA, the CDR3 is TGTGCCTGGAGCCAAGGACTAGACAATGAGCAGTTCTTC. This chain connects TRBV30 to TRBJ2-1, with 7 nucleotides matching TRBD2. Per germline, CDR1 GTSNPN and CDR2 SVGIG (reference sequence). V lost 3 bases, J lost 5 bases, and 4 bases stayed unmatched. The CDR3 sequence is 13 residues long.

This rearrangement joins TRBV9 to TRBJ1-1; D remains ambiguous. Germline V gives CDR1 SGDLS, CDR2 YYNGEE. This CDR3 comprises 15 residues. The V end lost 0 bases, the J end lost 4 bases, and 13 bases lay between the germline ends. CDR3 nucleotides: TGTGCCAGCAGCGTAGAGGAGCTTGGTATCACTGAAGCTTTCTTT. Translating gives CASSVEELGITEAFF.

In its sample, this clone was seen once. The chain uses TRBV4-1 and TRBJ1-5; D uncertain. Trimming shortened V by 4 bases and J by 6 bases, and 13 bases separated the two germline ends. Germline-derived CDR1 and CDR2 are MGHRA and YSYEKL. This CDR3 region has 14 residues. As DNA, the CDR3 is TGCGCCAGCAGCCCCATTAAAGCCGGTCAGCCCCAGCATTTT. Translation gives CASSPIKAGQPQHF.